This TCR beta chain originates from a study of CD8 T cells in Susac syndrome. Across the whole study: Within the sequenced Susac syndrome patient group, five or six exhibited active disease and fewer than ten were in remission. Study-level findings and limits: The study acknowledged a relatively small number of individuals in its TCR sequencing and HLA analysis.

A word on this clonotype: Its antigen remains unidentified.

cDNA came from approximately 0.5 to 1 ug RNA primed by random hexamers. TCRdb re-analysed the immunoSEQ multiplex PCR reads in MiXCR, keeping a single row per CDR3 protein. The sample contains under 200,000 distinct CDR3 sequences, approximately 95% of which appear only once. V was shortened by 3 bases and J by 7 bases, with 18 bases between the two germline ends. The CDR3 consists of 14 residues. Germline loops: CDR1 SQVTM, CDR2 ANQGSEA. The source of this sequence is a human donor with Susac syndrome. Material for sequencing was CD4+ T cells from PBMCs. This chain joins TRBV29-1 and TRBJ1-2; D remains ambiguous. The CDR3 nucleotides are TGCAGCGTTGAGTGGCCCGAGGGAACTGGTGGCTACACCTTC. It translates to CSVEWPEGTGGYTF.